The rows below give T cell receptor beta chains drawn from one sample of a study of shared clonotypes between healthy human individuals. Generated by immunoSEQ multiplex PCR, the TCRdb table keeps only in-frame clones and is missing some. The sample lists about 480,000 clones; 79% were seen once. Sequenced sample: PBMCs. Receptors were obtained from a woman aged 40 to 50 in good health. Some clones in this sample may be carry-over from other donors' samples. The CDR3 runs from the conserved cysteine through the conserved F or W. Each record gives: clone size, J gene, D gene, V gene, CDR3 protein, CDR3 DNA. D genes are given only for firm matches. Expanded clones are given a class, and other clones once, few, many or no size at all.

>.|TRBJ2-3|.|TRBV25-1
CASSELGMRGTDTQYF
TGTGCCAGCAGTGAATTGGGGATGCGGGGCACAGATACGCAGTATTTT
>many|TRBJ2-2|.|TRBV2
CASRGTGELFF
TGTGCCAGTCGCGGGACCGGGGAGCTGTTTTTT
>.|TRBJ2-7|TRBD1|TRBV27
CASSPGTGVYEQYF
TGTGCCAGCAGTCCCGGGACAGGGGTTTACGAGCAGTACTTC
>.|TRBJ2-1|TRBD2|TRBV27
CASSLRLAGGSPYNEQFF
TGTGCCAGCAGTTTACGCCTAGCGGGAGGTTCCCCTTACAATGAGCAGTTCTTC
>.|TRBJ2-1|.|TRBV9
CASSVVGGSYNEQFF
TGTGCCAGCAGCGTAGTGGGGGGCTCCTACAATGAGCAGTTCTTC
>.|TRBJ1-4|.|TRBV15
CATSRDIQGSGTNEKLFF
TGTGCCACCAGCAGAGATATTCAGGGGAGTGGGACTAATGAAAAACTGTTTTTT
>.|TRBJ2-1|TRBD1|TRBV15
CATSRGGTGYNEQFF
TGTGCCACCAGCAGGGGTGGGACAGGATACAATGAGCAGTTCTTC
>few|TRBJ2-2|TRBD2|TRBV11-1
CASSLQLADTGELFF
TGTGCCAGCAGCTTACAGCTAGCGGACACCGGGGAGCTGTTTTTT
>.|TRBJ2-7|.|TRBV5-1
CASTPAGARYEQYF
TGCGCCAGCACCCCCGCCGGGGCAAGATACGAGCAGTACTTC
>.|TRBJ2-3|TRBD2|TRBV29-1
CSVMIVAGVTDTQYF
TGCAGCGTAATGATAGTTGCGGGAGTTACAGATACGCAGTATTTT
>.|TRBJ2-3|.|TRBV6-5
CASSYQGTSTDTQYF
TGTGCCAGCAGTTACCAGGGAACTAGCACAGATACGCAGTATTTT
>.|TRBJ2-5|.|TRBV5-1
CASSFSQETQYF
TGCGCCAGCAGCTTTTCCCAAGAGACCCAGTACTTC
>.|TRBJ1-2|TRBD1|TRBV5-1
CASSPPPGTDYGYTF
TGCGCCAGCAGCCCCCCTCCCGGGACAGACTATGGCTACACCTTC
>.|TRBJ1-2|.|TRBV28
CASSLGTEAYGYTF
TGTGCCAGCAGTTTAGGCACAGAAGCCTATGGCTACACCTTC
>.|TRBJ2-2|.|TRBV6-1
CASSPETGFGELFF
TGTGCCAGCTCTCCGGAGACAGGCTTCGGGGAGCTGTTTTTT
>.|TRBJ2-7|.|TRBV10-2
CASSDHPLSYEQYF
TGCGCCAGCAGTGATCACCCCCTCTCCTACGAGCAGTACTTC
>.|TRBJ2-5|TRBD2|TRBV2
CASARTSGIQETQYF
TGTGCCAGCGCCAGGACTAGCGGGATCCAAGAGACCCAGTACTTC
>.|TRBJ1-5|.|TRBV4-1
CASRHTGSNQPQHF
TGCGCCAGCAGACATACAGGGAGCAATCAGCCCCAGCATTTT
>.|TRBJ2-5|TRBD2|TRBV5-4
CASSPGTSFGETQYF
TGTGCCAGCAGCCCCGGGACTAGCTTCGGCGAGACCCAGTACTTC
>.|TRBJ2-5|.|TRBV5-1
CASSLAGGETQYF
TGCGCCAGCAGCTTGGCAGGAGGAGAGACCCAGTACTTC
>.|TRBJ2-5|.|TRBV2
CASSERPNQETQYF
TGTGCCAGCAGTGAGCGACCAAACCAAGAGACCCAGTACTTC
>.|TRBJ1-1|.|TRBV11-2
CASSLDWNTEAFF
TGTGCCAGCAGCTTAGACTGGAACACTGAAGCTTTCTTT
>few|TRBJ2-1|TRBD1|TRBV5-1
CASRQGVASSYNEQFF
TGCGCCAGTCGACAGGGGGTTGCCAGCTCCTACAATGAGCAGTTCTTC
>few|TRBJ1-5|.|TRBV30
CAWSVATFGNQPQHF
TGTGCCTGGAGTGTAGCGACATTCGGCAATCAGCCCCAGCATTTT
>.|TRBJ2-2|TRBD2|TRBV5-4
CASSLGSGITDTGELFF
TGTGCCAGCAGCTTGGGGAGCGGGATCACCGACACCGGGGAGCTGTTTTTT
>.|TRBJ2-3|.|TRBV21-1
CASSNWTTRAPGDTQYF
TGTGCCAGCAGCAACTGGACTACTCGGGCACCGGGGGATACGCAGTATTTT
>few|TRBJ2-3|.|TRBV7-3
CASSLKSGVADTQYF
TGTGCCAGCAGCTTAAAATCCGGGGTGGCGGATACGCAGTATTTT
>.|TRBJ2-3|.|TRBV9
CASTSGGGVLEDTQYF
TGTGCCAGCACTTCAGGAGGAGGGGTATTAGAAGATACGCAGTATTTT
>.|TRBJ2-1|TRBD2|TRBV27
CASTRTSGRKGYEQFF
TGTGCCAGCACCCGGACTAGCGGGCGCAAAGGCTATGAGCAGTTCTTC
>.|TRBJ2-2|TRBD2|TRBV5-1
CASSSMRGLAGETGELFF
TGCGCCAGCTCCTCCATGAGGGGACTAGCGGGAGAAACCGGGGAGCTGTTTTTT
>.|TRBJ1-5|.|TRBV19
CASSPGQLNQPQHF
TGTGCCAGTAGTCCCGGACAGCTAAATCAGCCCCAGCATTTT
>.|TRBJ1-1|.|TRBV18
CASSSEGTEAFF
TGTGCCAGCTCCTCGGAGGGCACTGAAGCTTTCTTT
>once|TRBJ2-7|.|TRBV18
CASSPVRYEQYF
TGTGCCAGCTCACCAGTTCGGTACGAGCAGTACTTC
>.|TRBJ1-1|.|TRBV19
CASSILANTEAFF
TGTGCCAGTAGTATATTGGCGAACACTGAAGCTTTCTTT
>.|TRBJ2-1|TRBD1|TRBV5-1
CASSLPSGQGYNEQFF
TGCGCCAGCAGCTTGCCCTCGGGACAGGGGTACAATGAGCAGTTCTTC
>.|TRBJ1-1|.|TRBV5-1
CASSLESVLAEAFF
TGCGCCAGCAGCTTGGAGAGTGTACTGGCTGAAGCTTTCTTT
>.|TRBJ1-5|.|TRBV28
CASSLEPTSQPQHF
TGTGCCAGCAGTTTAGAGCCCACCAGTCAGCCCCAGCATTTT
>.|TRBJ2-1|.|TRBV19
CASSKTGPSSYNEQFF
TGTGCCAGTAGCAAAACAGGGCCGAGCTCCTACAATGAGCAGTTCTTC
>.|TRBJ2-1|TRBD2|TRBV6-5
CASSYKGGADNEQFF
TGTGCCAGCAGTTATAAGGGAGGGGCAGACAATGAGCAGTTCTTC
>.|TRBJ2-1|TRBD2|TRBV2
CASSRTSSMVGEQFF
TGTGCCAGCAGTCGGACTAGTTCCATGGTAGGTGAGCAGTTCTTC
>.|TRBJ2-2|.|TRBV21-1
CASSKVNTGELFF
TGTGCCAGCAGCAAAGTGAACACCGGGGAGCTGTTTTTT
>.|TRBJ1-4|.|TRBV6-4
CASSLPMAEKLFF
TGTGCCAGCAGCCTACCCATGGCTGAAAAACTGTTTTTT
>few|TRBJ2-5|.|TRBV5-4
CASSLGTVKETQYF
TGTGCCAGCAGCTTGGGGACAGTAAAGGAGACCCAGTACTTC
>.|TRBJ2-3|.|TRBV6-5
CASDRGTSTDTQYF
TGTGCCAGCGACCGCGGGACGAGCACAGATACGCAGTATTTT
>few|TRBJ1-5|.|TRBV19
CASRTVFGDNQPQHF
TGTGCCAGCCGGACAGTTTTTGGGGACAATCAGCCCCAGCATTTT
>.|TRBJ2-1|TRBD2|TRBV6-4
CASSDSGGSHNEQFF
TGTGCCAGCAGTGACTCTGGCGGGAGCCACAATGAGCAGTTCTTC
>.|TRBJ1-5|TRBD1|TRBV28
CASRRQGGNQPQHF
TGTGCCAGCAGACGACAGGGCGGCAATCAGCCCCAGCATTTT
>.|TRBJ2-1|.|TRBV19
CASSHTPEQGLQYNEQFF
TGTGCCAGTAGTCATACCCCCGAGCAAGGACTACAGTACAATGAGCAGTTCTTC
>.|TRBJ2-5|TRBD2|TRBV7-6
CASSLASFRSGRSQETQYF
TGTGCCAGCAGCTTAGCAAGTTTCCGAAGCGGGAGGTCCCAAGAGACCCAGTACTTC
>once|TRBJ1-2|.|TRBV6-1
CASSELGKRGGYTF
TGTGCCAGCAGTGAACTCGGGAAAAGAGGTGGCTACACCTTC
>.|TRBJ2-5|TRBD1|TRBV5-6
CASSTLRQGLGETQYF
TGTGCCAGCAGCACCCTCCGACAGGGTTTGGGGGAGACCCAGTACTTC